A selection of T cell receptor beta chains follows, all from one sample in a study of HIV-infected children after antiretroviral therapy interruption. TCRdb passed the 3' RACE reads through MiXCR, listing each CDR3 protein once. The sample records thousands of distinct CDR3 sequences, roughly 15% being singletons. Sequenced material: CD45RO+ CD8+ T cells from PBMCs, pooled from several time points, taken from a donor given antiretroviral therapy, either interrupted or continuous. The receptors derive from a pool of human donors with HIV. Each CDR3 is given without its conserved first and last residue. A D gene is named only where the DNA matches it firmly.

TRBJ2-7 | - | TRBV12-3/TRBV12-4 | ASSLGTGSSYEQY
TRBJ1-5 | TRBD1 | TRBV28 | ASSLQGFSNQPQH
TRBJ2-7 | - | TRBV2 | ASSGLNSYEQY
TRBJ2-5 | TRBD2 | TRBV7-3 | ASSPSGKETQY
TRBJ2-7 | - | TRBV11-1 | ASSNTGYEQY
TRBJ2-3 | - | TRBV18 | ASSTTGPYTDTQY
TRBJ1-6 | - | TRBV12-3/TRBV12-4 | ASSPTRGHNSPLH
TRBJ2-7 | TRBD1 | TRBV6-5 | ASSSKRAGQGFSYEQY
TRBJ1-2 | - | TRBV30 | AWRTDRDLNYGYT
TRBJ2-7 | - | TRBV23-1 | ASKQGPRYEQY
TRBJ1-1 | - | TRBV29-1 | SVVVSILTMNTEAF
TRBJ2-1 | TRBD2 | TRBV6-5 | ASSPRRGLAGRAAYNEQF
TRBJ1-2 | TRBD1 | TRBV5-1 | ASSLGQGTFGYT
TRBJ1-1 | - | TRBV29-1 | SVGANTEAF
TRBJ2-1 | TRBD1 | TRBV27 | ASSPGPQQGNEQF
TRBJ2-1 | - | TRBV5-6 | ASSRRVGASLNEQF
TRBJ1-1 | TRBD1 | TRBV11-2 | ASSLDSTKTGDAEAF
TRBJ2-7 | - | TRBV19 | ASSIGQGGSYEQY
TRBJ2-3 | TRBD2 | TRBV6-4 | ASSLTSASTDTQY
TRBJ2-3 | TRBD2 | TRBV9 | ASSVGLAGTTHDTQY
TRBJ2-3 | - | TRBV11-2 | ASSLVGSPDTQY
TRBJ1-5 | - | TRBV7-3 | ASSLMEGWPQH
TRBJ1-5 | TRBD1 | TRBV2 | ASSLQGAQNPQH
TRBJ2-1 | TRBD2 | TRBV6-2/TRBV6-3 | ATISGPGYNEQF
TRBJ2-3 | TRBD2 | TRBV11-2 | ASSPPGTSGPDTQY
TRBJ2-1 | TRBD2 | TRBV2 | ASSEALAGIRQF
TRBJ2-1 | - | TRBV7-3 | ASSLVGGEQF
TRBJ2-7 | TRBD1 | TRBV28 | ASSTGTVSYEQY
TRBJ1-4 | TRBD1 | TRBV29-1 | SVAQGHEKLF
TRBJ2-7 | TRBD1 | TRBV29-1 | SAVRDRGTYEQY
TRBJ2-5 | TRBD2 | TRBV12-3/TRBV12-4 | ASAWTSGGETQY
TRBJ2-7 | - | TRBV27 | ASSLSTSSYEQY
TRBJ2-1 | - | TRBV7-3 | ASSSKQNYPSQYNEQF
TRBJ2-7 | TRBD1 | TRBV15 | ATSSKRQGSSYEQY
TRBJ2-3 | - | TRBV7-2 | ASSSEGTVLGTQY
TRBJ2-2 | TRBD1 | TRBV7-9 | ASSWRQGSTGELF
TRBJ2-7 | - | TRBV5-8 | ASTLVEGLPYEQY
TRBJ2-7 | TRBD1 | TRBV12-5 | ASGLRAGGYEQY
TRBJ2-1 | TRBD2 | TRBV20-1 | SATPGTSGDNEQF
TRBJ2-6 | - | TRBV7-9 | ASSRDRGFGANVLT
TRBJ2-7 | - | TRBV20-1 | SAAPSGLGEQY
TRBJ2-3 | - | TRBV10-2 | ASSETRSTDTQY
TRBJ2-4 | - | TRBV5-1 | ASRGDGDIQY
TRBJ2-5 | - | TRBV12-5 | ASGLLGTGTQY
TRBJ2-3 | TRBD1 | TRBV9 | ASSVTGVITDTQY
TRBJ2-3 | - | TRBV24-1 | ATEEDTQY
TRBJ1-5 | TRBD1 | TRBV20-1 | TRQGIMNQPQH
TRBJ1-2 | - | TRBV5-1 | ATRRGAADGYT
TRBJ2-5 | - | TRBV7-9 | ASSFSTGWGTQY
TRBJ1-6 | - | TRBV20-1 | SARDKEYNSPLH
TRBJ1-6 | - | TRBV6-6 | ASSYTLNSPLH